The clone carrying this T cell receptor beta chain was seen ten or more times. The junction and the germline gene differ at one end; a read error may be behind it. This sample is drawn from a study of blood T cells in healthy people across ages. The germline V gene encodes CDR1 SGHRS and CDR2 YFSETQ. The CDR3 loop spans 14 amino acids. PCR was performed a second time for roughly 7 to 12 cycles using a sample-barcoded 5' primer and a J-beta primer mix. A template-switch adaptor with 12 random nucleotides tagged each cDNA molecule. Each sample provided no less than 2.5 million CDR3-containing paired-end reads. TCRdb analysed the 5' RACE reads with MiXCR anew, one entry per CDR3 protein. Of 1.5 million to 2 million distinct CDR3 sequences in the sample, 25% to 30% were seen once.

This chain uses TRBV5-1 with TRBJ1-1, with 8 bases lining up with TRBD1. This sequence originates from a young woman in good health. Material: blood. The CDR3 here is CASSSGTGNTEAFF. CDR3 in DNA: TGTGCCAGCAGTTCCGGGACAGGGAACACTGAAGCTTTCTTT. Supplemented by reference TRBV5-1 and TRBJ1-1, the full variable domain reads KAGVTQTPRYLIKTRGQQVTLSCSPISGHRSVSWYQQTPGQGLQFLFEYFSETQRNKGNFPGRFSGRQFSNSRSEMNVSTLELGDSALYLCASSSGTGNTEAFFGQGTRLTVV.